This TCR beta chain was profiled in a study of blood T cell repertoires in COVID-19. Across the whole study: From the United States, Italy and Spain came samples of acute and convalescent COVID-19.

Original processing methods: Reference gene primer amplification gave nucleated cell count estimates. Produced via immunoSEQ multiplex PCR; TCRdb's table is partial and in-frame only. The DNA was the basis for D and trimming; V, J and clone size are from that table. The table lists roughly 100,000 clones, 76% of them singletons, with 6% to 6.5% in the top ten. CDR1 LNHDA and CDR2 SQIVND come from the germline V gene (reference sequence). CDR3 size: 15 residues. Trimming removed 3 bases from V and 2 bases from J, with 11 bases in between. Specimen: peripheral blood. The chain is built from TRBV19 and TRBJ1-5; D is uncertain. The clonotype originates from a man aged 80 or over with COVID-19, enrolled during active disease. Here the CDR3 reads CASSIGGMGNQPQHF. Here the CDR3 DNA reads TGTGCCAGTAGTATTGGAGGGATGGGCAATCAGCCCCAGCATTTT.